The present T cell receptor (delta chain) was sequenced within a study of gamma-delta T cells after stem cell transplantation. TCRdb applied CATT to the RT-PCR reads for clone calling. The table includes around 8,400 delta-chain clones, about 14% detected once. This clone is deemed medium-sized. This sample includes further DNA sequences coding for the same CDR3. The sequence was obtained from a human donor. It is not recorded whose cells these are; they may come from a transplant donor. Sequencing was carried out using gamma-delta T cells.

In DNA form, the CDR3 reads TGTGCCTGTGCCTCGGGGGAAAAGGGCTGGGACACCCGACAGATGTTTTTC. It specifies CACASGEKGWDTRQMFF. The J gene is TRDJ3, the V gene TRDV2, with D perhaps TRDD3 (6 bases). CDR1 is GEAIGNYY and CDR2 is EKD in the germline V gene. Trimming pared 5 bases from V and 3 bases from J, leaving 16 bases between. CDR3 length equals 17 residues.